This T cell receptor beta chain is drawn from a study of blood T cell repertoires in COVID-19. As handled by the study authors: Nucleated cell counts were estimated from reference gene primer amplification. Profiling relied on immunoSEQ multiplex PCR, and the TCRdb table lists in-frame clones only, not all of them. The V and J calls and the clone size are those of that table, but D and trimming were determined from the DNA. This sample has about 130,000 clones; 70% to 85% occur once, and the top ten carry about 17%. CDR1 and CDR2 from the germline V gene are MRHNA and SNTAGT. This CDR3 has 14 amino acids. With 3 bases removed from V and 1 base from J, the gap between germline ends came to 8 bases.

Sequences were obtained from peripheral blood. The TCR was taken from a woman in her fifties or sixties with acute or convalescent COVID-19. This chain uses TRBV6-4 with TRBJ2-3, with D unclear. CDR3 nucleotide sequence: TGTGCCAGCAGTGAAATGGGCGGCACAGATACGCAGTATTTT. Encoded protein: CASSEMGGTDTQYF.